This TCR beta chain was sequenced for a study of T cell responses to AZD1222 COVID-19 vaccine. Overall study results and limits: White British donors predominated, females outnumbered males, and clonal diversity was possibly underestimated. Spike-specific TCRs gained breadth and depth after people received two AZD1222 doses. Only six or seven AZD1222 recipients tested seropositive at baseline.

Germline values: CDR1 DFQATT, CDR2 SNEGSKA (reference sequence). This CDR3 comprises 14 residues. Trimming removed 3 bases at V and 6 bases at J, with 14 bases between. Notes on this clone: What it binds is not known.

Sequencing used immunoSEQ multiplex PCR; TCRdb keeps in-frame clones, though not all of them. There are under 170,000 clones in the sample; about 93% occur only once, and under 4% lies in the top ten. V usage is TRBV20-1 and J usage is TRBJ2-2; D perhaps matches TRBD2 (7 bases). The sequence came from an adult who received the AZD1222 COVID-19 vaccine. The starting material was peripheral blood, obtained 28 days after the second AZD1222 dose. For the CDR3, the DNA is TGCAGTGCTAGTCGGGGGGCTGAGGCCGGGGAGCTGTTTTTT. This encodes CSASRGAEAGELFF.